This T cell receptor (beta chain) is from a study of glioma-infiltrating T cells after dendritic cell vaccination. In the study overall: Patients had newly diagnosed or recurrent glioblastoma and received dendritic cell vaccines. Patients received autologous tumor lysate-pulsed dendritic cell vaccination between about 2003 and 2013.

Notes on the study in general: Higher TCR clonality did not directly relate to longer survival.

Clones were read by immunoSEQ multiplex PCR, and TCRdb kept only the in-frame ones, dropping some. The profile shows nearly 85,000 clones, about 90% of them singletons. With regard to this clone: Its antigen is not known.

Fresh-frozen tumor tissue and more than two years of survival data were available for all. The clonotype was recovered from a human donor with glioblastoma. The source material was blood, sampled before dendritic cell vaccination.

In DNA, the CDR3 is TGCAGCGTTGTGGCGGGGTCGGGGAACACTGAAGCTTTCTTT. The encoded protein is CSVVAGSGNTEAFF. The V gene is TRBV29-1, the J gene TRBJ1-1; D is ambiguous. The CDR3 length is 14 residues. Germline loops: CDR1 SQVTM, CDR2 ANQGSEA. Trimming stripped 4 bases from V and 1 base from J, with 13 bases between. Supplemented by reference TRBV29-1 and TRBJ1-1, the full variable domain reads SAVISQKPSRDICQRGTSLTIQCQVDSQVTMMFWYRQQPGQSLTLIATANQGSEATYESGFVIDKFPISRPNLTFSTLTVSNMSPEDSSIYLCSVVAGSGNTEAFFGQGTRLTVV.